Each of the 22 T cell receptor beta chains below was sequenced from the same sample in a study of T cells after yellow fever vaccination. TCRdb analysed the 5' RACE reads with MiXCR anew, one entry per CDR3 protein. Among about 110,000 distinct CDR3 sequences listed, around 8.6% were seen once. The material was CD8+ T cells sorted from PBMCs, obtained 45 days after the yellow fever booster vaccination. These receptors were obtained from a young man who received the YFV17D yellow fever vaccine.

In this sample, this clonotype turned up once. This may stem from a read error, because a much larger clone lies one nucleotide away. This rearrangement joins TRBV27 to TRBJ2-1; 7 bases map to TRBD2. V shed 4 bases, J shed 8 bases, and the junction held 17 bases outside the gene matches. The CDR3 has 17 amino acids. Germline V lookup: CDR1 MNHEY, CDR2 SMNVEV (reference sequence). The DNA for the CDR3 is TGTGCCAGCAGTTCCCTTCGACTAACGGGAGGTCTAGATGAGCAGTTCTTC. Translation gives CASSSLRLTGGLDEQFF.

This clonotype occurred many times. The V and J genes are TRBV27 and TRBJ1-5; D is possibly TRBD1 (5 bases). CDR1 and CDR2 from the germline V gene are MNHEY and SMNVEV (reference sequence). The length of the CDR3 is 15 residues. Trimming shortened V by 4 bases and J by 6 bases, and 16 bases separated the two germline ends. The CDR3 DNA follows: TGTGCCAGCAGTTCCTTCAGGGTCGCAGGTCAGCCCCAGCATTTT. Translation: CASSSFRVAGQPQHF.

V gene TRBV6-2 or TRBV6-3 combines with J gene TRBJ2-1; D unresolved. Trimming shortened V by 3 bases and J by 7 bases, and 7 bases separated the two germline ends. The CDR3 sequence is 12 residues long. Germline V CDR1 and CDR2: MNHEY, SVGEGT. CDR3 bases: TGTGCCAGCAGTTATTCGGTAAATGAGCAGTTCTTC. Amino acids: CASSYSVNEQFF.

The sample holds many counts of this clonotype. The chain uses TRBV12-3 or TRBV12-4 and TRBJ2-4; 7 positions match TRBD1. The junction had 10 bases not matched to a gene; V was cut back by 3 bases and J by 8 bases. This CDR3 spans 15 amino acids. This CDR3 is CASSLTGRRGHIQYF. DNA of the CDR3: TGTGCCAGCAGTTTGACAGGTCGAAGGGGGCACATTCAGTACTTC.

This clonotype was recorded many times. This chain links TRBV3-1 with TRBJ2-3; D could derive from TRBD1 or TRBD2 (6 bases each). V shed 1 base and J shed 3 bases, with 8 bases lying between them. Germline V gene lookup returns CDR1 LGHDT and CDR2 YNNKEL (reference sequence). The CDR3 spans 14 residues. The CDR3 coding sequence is TGTGCCAGCAGCCAAGGAGGGGGGACAGATACGCAGTATTTT. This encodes CASSQGGGTDTQYF.

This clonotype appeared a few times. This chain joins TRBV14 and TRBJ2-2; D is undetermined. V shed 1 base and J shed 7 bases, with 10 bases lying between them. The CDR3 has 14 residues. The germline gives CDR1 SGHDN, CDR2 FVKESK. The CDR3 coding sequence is TGTGCCAGCAGCCAAGCATCAGGCGGCGGGGAGCTGTTTTTT. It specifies CASSQASGGGELFF.

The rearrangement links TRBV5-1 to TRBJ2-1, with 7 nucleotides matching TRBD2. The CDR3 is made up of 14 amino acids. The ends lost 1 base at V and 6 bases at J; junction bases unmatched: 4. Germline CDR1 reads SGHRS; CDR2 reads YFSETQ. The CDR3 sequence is CASSLSPGGNEQFF. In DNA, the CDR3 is TGCGCCAGCAGCTTGTCCCCGGGAGGCAATGAGCAGTTCTTC.

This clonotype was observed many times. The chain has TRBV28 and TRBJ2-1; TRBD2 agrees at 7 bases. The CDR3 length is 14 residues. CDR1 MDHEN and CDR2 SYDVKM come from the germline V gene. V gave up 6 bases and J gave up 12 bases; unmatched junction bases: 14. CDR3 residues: CASSPIPGREWQFF. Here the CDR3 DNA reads TGTGCCAGCAGCCCCATACCTGGGCGGGAGTGGCAGTTCTTC.

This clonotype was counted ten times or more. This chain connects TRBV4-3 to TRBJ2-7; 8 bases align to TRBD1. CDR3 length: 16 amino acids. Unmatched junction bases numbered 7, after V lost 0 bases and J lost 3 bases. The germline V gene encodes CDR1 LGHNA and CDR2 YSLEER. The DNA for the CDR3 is TGCGCCAGCAGCCAAGATCTGGGACAGGAAAACTACGAGCAGTACTTC. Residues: CASSQDLGQENYEQYF.

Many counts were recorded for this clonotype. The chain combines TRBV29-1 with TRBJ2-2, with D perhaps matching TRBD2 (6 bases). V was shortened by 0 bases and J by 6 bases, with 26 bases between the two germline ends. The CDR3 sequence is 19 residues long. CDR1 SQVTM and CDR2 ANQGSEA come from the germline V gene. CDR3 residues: CSVEDRSGTAGVQAGELFF. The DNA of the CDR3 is TGCAGCGTTGAAGATCGTTCCGGGACTGCGGGTGTTCAGGCCGGGGAGCTGTTTTTT.

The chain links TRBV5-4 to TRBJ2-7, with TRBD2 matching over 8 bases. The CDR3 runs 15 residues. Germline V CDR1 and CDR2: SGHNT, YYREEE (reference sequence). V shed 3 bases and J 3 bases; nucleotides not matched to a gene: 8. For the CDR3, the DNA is TGTGCCAGCAGCTACACTAGCGGAAGCTACTACGAGCAGTACTTC. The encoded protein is CASSYTSGSYYEQYF.

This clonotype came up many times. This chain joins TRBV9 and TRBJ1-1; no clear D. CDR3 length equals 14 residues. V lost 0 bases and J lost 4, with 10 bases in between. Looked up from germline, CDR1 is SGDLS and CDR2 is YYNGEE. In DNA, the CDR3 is TGTGCCAGCAGCGTAGCAGGTACCAGCACTGAAGCTTTCTTT. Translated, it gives CASSVAGTSTEAFF.

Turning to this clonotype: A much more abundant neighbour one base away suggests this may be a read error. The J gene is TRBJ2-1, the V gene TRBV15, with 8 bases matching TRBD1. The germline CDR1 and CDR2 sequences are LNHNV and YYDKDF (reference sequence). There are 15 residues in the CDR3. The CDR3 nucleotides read TGTACCACCAGCAGAGATATGACAGGGGTGAATGAGCAGTTCTTC. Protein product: CTTSRDMTGVNEQFF. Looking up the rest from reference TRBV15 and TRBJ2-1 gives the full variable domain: DAMVIQNPRYQVTQFGKPVTLSCSQTLNHNVMYWYQQKSSQAPKLLFHYYDKDFNNEADTPDNFQSRRPNTSFCFLDIRSPGLGDTAMYLCTTSRDMTGVNEQFFGPGTRLTVL.

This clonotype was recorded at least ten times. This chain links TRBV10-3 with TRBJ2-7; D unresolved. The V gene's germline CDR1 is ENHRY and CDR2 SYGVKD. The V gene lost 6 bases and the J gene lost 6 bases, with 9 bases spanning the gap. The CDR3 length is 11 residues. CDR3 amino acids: CAISLPSEQYF. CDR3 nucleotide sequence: TGTGCCATCAGCCTCCCCTCCGAGCAGTACTTC.

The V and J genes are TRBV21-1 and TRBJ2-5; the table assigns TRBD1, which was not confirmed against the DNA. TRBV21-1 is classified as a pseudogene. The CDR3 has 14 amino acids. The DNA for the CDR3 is TGTGCCAGCAGCCCCTGGGGGGGGCAAGAGACCCAGTACTTC. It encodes CASSPWGGQETQYF.

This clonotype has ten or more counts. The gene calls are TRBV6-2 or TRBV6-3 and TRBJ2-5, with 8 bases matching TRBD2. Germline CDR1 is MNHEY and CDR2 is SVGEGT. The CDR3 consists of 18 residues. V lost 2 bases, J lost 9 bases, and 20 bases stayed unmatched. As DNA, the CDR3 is TGTGCCAGCAGTTACCCTGATACCGGGACGGAGACCGGGGGGGCCCAGTACTTC. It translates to CASSYPDTGTETGGAQYF.

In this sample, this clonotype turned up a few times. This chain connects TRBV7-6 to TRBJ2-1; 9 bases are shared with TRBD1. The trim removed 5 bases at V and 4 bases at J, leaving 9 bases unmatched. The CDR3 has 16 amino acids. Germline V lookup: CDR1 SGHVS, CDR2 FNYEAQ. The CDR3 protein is CASSPSDRGTYNEQFF. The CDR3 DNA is TGTGCCAGCAGCCCCTCTGACAGGGGGACGTACAATGAGCAGTTCTTC. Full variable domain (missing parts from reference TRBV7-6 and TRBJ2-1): GAGVSQSPRYKVTKRGQDVALRCDPISGHVSLYWYRQALGQGPEFLTYFNYEAQQDKSGLPNDRFSAERPEGSISTLTIQRTEQRDSAMYRCASSPSDRGTYNEQFFGPGTRLTVL.

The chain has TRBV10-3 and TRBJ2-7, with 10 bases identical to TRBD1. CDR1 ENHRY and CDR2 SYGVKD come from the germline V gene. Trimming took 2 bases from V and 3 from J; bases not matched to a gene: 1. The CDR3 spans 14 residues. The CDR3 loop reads CAISEGTGDYEQYF. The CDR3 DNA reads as TGTGCCATCAGTGAGGGGACAGGGGACTACGAGCAGTACTTC.

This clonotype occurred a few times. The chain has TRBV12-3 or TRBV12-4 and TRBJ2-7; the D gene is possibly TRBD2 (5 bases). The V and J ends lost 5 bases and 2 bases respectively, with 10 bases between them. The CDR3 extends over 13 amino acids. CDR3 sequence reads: CASSPGNPYEQYF. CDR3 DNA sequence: TGTGCCAGCAGTCCCGGGAACCCCTACGAGCAGTACTTC.

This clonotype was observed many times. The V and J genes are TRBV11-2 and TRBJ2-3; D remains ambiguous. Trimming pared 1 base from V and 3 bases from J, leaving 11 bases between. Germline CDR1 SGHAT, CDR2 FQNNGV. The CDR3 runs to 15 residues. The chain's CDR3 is CASSLVGGRTDTQYF. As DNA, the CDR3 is TGTGCCAGCAGCTTAGTGGGTGGCCGGACAGATACGCAGTATTTT.

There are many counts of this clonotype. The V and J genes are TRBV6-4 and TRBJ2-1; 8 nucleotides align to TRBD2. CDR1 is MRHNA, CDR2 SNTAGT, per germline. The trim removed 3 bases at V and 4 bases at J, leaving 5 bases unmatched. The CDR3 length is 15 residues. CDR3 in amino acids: CASSEGLAGYNEQFF. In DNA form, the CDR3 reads TGTGCCAGCAGTGAAGGGCTAGCGGGTTACAATGAGCAGTTCTTC.

For the CDR3, the DNA is TGTGCCAGCAGTTACTACCCCGAAACATTTACCCCGGGAGGTCAGCCCCAGCATTTT. This translates into CASSYYPETFTPGGQPQHF. This chain connects TRBV6-2 or TRBV6-3 to TRBJ1-5; the D is unclear. Germline V gene lookup returns CDR1 MNHEY and CDR2 SVGEGT. The V and J ends lost 1 base and 6 bases respectively, with 25 bases between them. This CDR3 is 19 amino acids long.